This T cell receptor beta chain was sequenced during a study of spatial heterogeneity in lung cancer. Turning to the study itself: Beta-chain sequences were consistently detected more often than alpha-chain sequences.

Every TCR cDNA molecule bore a unique molecular identifier. TCRdb re-called the 5' RACE reads with MiXCR, one entry per CDR3 protein. The repertoire has about 92,000 distinct CDR3 sequences, roughly 12% of them found once; the top ten carry 35% to 45%. As to time point: sample taken at primary tumor resection. The table lists this clonotype with a few counts. The CDR3 covers 17 residues. V was pared by 5 bases and J by 6 bases, with 11 bases of the junction left unmatched. CDR1 MDHEN and CDR2 SYDVKM come from the germline V gene. This chain connects TRBV28 to TRBJ2-1; 12 nucleotides agree with TRBD2. The source is a male donor with early-stage non-small cell lung cancer. Here the sequenced sample was PBMCs, taken at surgery. In DNA form, the CDR3 reads TGTGCCAGCAGTCTGCTAGCTAGCGGGAGGGCCCTCAATGAGCAGTTCTTC. This codes for CASSLLASGRALNEQFF.